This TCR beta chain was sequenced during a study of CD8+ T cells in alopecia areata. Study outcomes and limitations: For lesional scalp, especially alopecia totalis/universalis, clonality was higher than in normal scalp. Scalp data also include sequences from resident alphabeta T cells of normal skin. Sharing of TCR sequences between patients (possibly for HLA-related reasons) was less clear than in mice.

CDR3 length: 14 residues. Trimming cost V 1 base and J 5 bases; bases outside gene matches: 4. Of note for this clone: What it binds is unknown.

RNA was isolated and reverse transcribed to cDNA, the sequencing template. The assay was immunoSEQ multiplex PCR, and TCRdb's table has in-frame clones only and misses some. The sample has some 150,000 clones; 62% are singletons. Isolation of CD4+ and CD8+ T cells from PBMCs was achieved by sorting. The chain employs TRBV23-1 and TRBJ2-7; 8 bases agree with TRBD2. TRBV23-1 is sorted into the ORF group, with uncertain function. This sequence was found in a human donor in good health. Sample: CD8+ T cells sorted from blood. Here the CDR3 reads CASSQFPRGDEQYF. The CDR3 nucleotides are TGCGCCAGCAGTCAATTCCCGCGGGGGGACGAGCAGTACTTC.